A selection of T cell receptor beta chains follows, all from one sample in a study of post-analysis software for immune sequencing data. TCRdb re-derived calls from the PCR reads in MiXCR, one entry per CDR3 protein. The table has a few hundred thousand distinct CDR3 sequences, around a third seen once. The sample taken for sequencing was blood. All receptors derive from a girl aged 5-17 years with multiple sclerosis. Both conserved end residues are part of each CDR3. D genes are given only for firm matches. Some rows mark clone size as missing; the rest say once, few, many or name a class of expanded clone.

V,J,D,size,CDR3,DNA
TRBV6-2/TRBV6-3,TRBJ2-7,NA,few,CASRPIGTLYEQYF,TGTGCCAGCAGGCCCATCGGAACCCTCTACGAGCAGTACTTC
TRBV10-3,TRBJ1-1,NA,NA,CAIASTMNTEAFF,TGTGCCATTGCCTCGACAATGAACACTGAAGCTTTCTTT
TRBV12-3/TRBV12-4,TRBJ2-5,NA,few,CASSSAEEQETQYF,TGTGCCAGCAGTTCAGCCGAGGAGCAAGAGACCCAGTACTTC
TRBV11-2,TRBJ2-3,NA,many,CASSQNLPSDTQYF,TGTGCCAGCAGCCAAAACCTCCCGTCCGATACGCAGTATTTT
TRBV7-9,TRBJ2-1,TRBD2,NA,CASSPGTSGTNEQFF,TGTGCCAGCAGCCCCGGGACTAGCGGTACAAATGAGCAGTTCTTC
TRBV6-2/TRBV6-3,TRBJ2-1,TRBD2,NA,CASSYRSGGDYNEQFF,TGTGCCAGCAGTTACCGAAGCGGGGGGGACTACAATGAGCAGTTCTTC
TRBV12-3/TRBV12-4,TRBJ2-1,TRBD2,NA,CASSIPPGIAGGGSYNEQFF,TGTGCCAGCAGTATACCCCCGGGGATAGCGGGGGGTGGGTCCTACAATGAGCAGTTCTTC
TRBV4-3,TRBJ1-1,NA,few,CASSHRGGTEAFF,TGCGCCAGCAGCCATCGAGGGGGTACTGAAGCTTTCTTT
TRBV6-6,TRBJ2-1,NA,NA,CASNLAVGGPHNEQFF,TGTGCCAGCAACCTCGCAGTAGGGGGTCCTCACAATGAGCAGTTCTTC
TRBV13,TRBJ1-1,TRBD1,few,CASSGQGDTEAFF,TGTGCCAGCAGCGGGCAGGGGGACACTGAAGCTTTCTTT
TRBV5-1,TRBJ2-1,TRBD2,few,CASRRSGGGDEQFF,TGCGCCAGCCGGCGAAGCGGGGGGGGAGATGAGCAGTTCTTC
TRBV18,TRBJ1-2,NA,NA,CASSPPPRPLYGYTF,TGTGCCAGCTCACCACCACCACGGCCTCTCTATGGCTACACCTTC
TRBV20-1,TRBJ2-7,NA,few,CSADRRQVIYEQYF,TGCAGTGCGGACCGAAGACAGGTTATCTACGAGCAGTACTTC
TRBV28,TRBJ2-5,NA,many,CASRPEDSHQETQYF,TGTGCCAGCAGGCCAGAGGACAGCCACCAAGAGACCCAGTACTTC
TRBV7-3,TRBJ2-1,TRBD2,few,CASSSKTSGEQFF,TGTGCCAGCAGCTCCAAGACTAGCGGGGAGCAGTTCTTC
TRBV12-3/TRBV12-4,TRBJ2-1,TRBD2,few,CASRTSGGSNEQFF,TGTGCCAGCAGGACTAGCGGGGGGTCTAATGAGCAGTTCTTC
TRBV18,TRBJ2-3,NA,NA,CASSPLQGTDTQYF,TGTGCCAGCTCACCACTTCAGGGTACAGATACGCAGTATTTT
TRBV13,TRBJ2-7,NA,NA,CASSSRFPLSSYEQYF,TGTGCCAGCAGCTCCAGGTTCCCCCTGAGCTCCTACGAGCAGTACTTC
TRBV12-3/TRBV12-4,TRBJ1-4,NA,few,CASSLYGGELFF,TGTGCCAGCAGTTTGTACGGTGGTGAACTGTTTTTT
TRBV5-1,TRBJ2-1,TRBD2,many,CASSSGLAGGTRYNEQFF,TGCGCCAGCAGCTCGGGACTAGCGGGGGGAACCCGGTACAATGAGCAGTTCTTC
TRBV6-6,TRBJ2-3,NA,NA,CASTPVRESDTQYF,TGTGCCAGCACTCCGGTCCGGGAGTCAGATACGCAGTATTTT
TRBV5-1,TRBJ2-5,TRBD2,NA,CASSFAPTSGGPQETQYF,TGCGCCAGCAGCTTTGCTCCTACTAGCGGGGGGCCCCAAGAGACCCAGTACTTC
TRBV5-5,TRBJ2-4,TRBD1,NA,CASSLAPGGAKNIQYF,TGTGCCAGCAGCTTGGCCCCAGGGGGTGCCAAAAACATTCAGTACTTC
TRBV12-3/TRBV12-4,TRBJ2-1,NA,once,CASTRGRETQFF,TGTGCCAGCACTAGGGGGCGGGAGACCCAGTTCTTC
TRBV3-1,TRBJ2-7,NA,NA,CASSQNGYEQYF,TGTGCCAGCAGCCAAAATGGGTACGAGCAGTACTTC
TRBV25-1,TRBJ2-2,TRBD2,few,CASSPSWDYLNTGELFF,TGTGCCAGCAGCCCTTCATGGGACTACCTCAACACCGGGGAGCTGTTTTTT
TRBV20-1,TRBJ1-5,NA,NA,CSATSLGARVGNQPQHF,TGCAGTGCTACCTCACTAGGGGCGAGGGTCGGCAATCAGCCCCAGCATTTT
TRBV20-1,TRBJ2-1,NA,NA,CSATGIHDNEQFF,TGCAGTGCTACTGGGATTCACGACAATGAGCAGTTCTTC
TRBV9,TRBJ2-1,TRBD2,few,CASSVELAGGSYNEQFF,TGTGCCAGCAGCGTAGAACTAGCGGGGGGATCCTACAATGAGCAGTTCTTC
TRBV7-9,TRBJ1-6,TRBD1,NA,CASSPSGTGAGSPLHF,TGTGCCAGCAGCCCCTCCGGGACAGGGGCTGGTTCACCCCTCCACTTT
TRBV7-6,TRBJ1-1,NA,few,CASSLGPGSNTEAFF,TGTGCCAGCAGCTTAGGTCCGGGGTCTAACACTGAAGCTTTCTTT
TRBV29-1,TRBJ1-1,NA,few,CSVADQAGAFF,TGCAGCGTTGCTGACCAGGCTGGAGCTTTCTTT
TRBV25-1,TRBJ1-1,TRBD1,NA,CASSDPKQGRTEAFF,TGTGCCAGCAGTGACCCTAAACAGGGGAGGACTGAAGCTTTCTTT
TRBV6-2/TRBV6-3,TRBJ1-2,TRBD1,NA,CASTGGVYGYTF,TGTGCCAGCACAGGGGGAGTCTATGGCTACACCTTC
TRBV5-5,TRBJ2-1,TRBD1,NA,CASSSFLWGQGNEQFF,TGTGCCAGCAGCTCGTTTTTATGGGGACAGGGCAATGAGCAGTTCTTC
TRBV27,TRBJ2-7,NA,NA,CARDRRSSNEQYF,TGTGCCAGAGACAGGAGGAGTTCGAACGAGCAGTACTTC
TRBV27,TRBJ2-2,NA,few,CASSLYSGELFF,TGTGCCAGCAGTTTATATTCCGGGGAGCTGTTTTTT
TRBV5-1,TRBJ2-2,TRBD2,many,CASRPASGGPSGGELFF,TGCGCCAGCAGACCCGCTAGCGGGGGGCCATCCGGCGGGGAGCTGTTTTTT
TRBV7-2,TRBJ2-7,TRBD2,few,CASRERGGAYEQYF,TGTGCCAGCAGAGAGCGGGGGGGCGCCTACGAGCAGTACTTC
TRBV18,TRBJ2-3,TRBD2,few,CASSPRRGGTTSTDTQYF,TGTGCCAGCTCACCACGGCGCGGGGGGACAACTAGCACAGATACGCAGTATTTT
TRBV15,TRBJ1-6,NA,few,CATSRDSRPPLHF,TGTGCCACCAGCAGAGACTCCAGGCCTCCCCTCCACTTT
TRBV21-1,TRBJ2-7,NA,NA,CASSKARGGSYEQYF,TGTGCCAGCAGCAAAGCGCGGGGGGGCTCCTACGAGCAGTACTTC
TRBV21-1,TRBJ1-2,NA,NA,CASSNTRLLYGYTF,TGTGCCAGCAGCAATACTCGGCTTCTCTATGGCTACACCTTC
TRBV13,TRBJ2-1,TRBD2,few,CAHQSGGGNEQFF,TGTGCTCATCAATCGGGGGGTGGCAATGAGCAGTTCTTC
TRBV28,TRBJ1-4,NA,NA,CASTPRDAGKLFF,TGTGCCAGCACCCCCCGGGACGCCGGAAAACTGTTTTTT
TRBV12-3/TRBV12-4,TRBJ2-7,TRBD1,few,CASSLGGTGTYEQYF,TGTGCCAGCAGTTTAGGGGGGACAGGAACTTACGAGCAGTACTTC
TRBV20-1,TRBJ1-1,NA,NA,CSASRMNTEAFF,TGCAGTGCTAGCCGGATGAACACTGAAGCTTTCTTT
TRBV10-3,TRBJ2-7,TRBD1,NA,CAITQGQNYEQYF,TGTGCCATCACCCAGGGACAGAACTACGAGCAGTACTTC
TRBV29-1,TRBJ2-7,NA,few,CSGVTLDGYEQYF,TGCAGCGGCGTGACATTGGATGGCTACGAGCAGTACTTC
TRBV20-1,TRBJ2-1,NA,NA,CSASAGANEQFF,TGCAGTGCTAGTGCTGGGGCCAATGAGCAGTTCTTC
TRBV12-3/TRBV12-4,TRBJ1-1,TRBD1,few,CASSDRGRGTEAFF,TGTGCCAGCAGCGACAGGGGGCGAGGCACTGAAGCTTTCTTT
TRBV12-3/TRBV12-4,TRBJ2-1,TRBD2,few,CASSPMLAGGIYNEQFF,TGTGCCAGCAGTCCTATGTTAGCGGGGGGCATCTACAATGAGCAGTTCTTC